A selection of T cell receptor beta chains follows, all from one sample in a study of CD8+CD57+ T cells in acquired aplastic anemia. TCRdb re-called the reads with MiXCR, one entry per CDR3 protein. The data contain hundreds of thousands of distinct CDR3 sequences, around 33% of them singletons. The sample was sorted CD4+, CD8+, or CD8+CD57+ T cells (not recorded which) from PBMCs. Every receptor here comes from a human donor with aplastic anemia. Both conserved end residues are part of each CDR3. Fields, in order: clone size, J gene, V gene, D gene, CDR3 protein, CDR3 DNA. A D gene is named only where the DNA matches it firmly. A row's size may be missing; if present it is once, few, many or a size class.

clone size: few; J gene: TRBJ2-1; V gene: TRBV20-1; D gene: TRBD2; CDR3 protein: CSASTSARGEQFF; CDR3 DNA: TGCAGTGCGTCGACTAGCGCCCGGGGTGAGCAGTTCTTC
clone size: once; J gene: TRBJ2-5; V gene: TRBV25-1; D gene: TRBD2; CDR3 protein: CASSEGLVGETQYF; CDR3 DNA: TGTGCCAGCTCAGAAGGACTAGTCGGAGAGACCCAGTACTTC
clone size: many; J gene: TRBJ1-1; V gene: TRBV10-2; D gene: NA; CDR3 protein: CASTQAWGTEAFF; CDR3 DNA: TGCGCCAGCACCCAGGCTTGGGGAACTGAAGCTTTCTTT
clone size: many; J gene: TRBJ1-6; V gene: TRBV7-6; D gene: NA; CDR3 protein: CASSLGQTQSSPLHF; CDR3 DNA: TGTGCCAGCAGCTTAGGTCAGACGCAAAGTTCACCCCTCCACTTT
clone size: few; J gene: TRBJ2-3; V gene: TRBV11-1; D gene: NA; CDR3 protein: CASSHLAALTDTQYF; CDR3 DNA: TGTGCCAGCAGCCATTTAGCGGCGCTCACAGATACGCAGTATTTT
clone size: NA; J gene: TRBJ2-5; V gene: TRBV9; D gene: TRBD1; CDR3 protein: CASSRDRARETQYF; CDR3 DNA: TGTGCCAGCAGCCGGGACAGGGCTAGAGAGACCCAGTACTTC
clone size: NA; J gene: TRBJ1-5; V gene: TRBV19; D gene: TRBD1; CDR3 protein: CASSIRTGQETQHF; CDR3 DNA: TGTGCCAGTAGTATTAGGACAGGACAAGAGACCCAGCATTTT
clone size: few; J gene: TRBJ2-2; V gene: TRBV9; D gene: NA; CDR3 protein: CASSISPSADTGELFF; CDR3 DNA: TGTGCCAGCAGCATAAGCCCAAGCGCAGACACCGGGGAGCTGTTTTTT
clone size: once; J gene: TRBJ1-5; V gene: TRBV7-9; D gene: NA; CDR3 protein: CASSLGMRVGQPQHF; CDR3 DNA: TGTGCCAGCAGCTTAGGTATGAGGGTTGGCCAGCCCCAGCATTTT
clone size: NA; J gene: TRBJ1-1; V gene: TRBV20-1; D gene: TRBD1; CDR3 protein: CRRTGTGLFPEAFF; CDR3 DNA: TGCAGACGAACCGGGACAGGGTTGTTCCCTGAAGCTTTCTTT
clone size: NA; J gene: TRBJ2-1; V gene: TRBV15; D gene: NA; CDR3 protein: CAGSQDLWDEQFF; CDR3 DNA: TGTGCCGGCAGCCAAGATCTATGGGATGAGCAGTTCTTC
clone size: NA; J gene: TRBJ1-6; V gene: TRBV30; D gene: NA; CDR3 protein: CAWDRSSPLHF; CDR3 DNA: TGTGCCTGGGACAGGTCGTCACCCCTCCACTTT
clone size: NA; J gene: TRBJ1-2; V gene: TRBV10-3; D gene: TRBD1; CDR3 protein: CAIKGTGIYGYTF; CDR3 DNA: TGTGCCATCAAGGGGACAGGGATCTATGGCTACACCTTC
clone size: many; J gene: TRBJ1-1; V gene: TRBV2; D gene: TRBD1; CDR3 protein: CASSDRTGNTEAFF; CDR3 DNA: TGTGCCAGCAGTGACAGGACAGGGAACACTGAAGCTTTCTTT
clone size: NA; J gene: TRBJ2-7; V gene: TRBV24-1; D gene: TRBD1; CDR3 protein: CAPDRVHEQYF; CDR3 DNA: TGTGCCCCAGACAGGGTGCACGAGCAGTACTTC
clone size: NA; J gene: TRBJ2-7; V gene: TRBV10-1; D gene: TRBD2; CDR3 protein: CASSVIAGGAGDEQYF; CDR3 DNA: TGCGCCAGCAGTGTTATAGCGGGGGGGGCGGGAGACGAGCAGTACTTC
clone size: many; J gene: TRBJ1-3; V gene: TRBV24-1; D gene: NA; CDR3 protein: CATSDLAGNTIYF; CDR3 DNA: TGTGCCACCAGTGATTTGGCCGGGAACACCATATATTTT
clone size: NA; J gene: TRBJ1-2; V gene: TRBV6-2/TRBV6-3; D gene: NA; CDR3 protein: CASSAGRNYGYTF; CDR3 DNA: TGTGCCAGTAGTGCAGGGCGCAACTATGGCTACACCTTC
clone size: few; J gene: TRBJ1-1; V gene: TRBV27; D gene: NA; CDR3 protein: CASSSHRGLEAFF; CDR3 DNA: TGTGCCAGCAGTTCCCACCGGGGTCTTGAAGCTTTCTTT
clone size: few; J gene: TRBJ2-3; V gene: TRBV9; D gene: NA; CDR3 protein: CASSVGNGGTDTQYF; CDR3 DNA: TGTGCCAGCAGCGTAGGAAACGGGGGCACAGATACGCAGTATTTT
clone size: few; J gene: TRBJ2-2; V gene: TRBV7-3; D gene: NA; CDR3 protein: CASSLSSGSGELFF; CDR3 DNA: TGTGCCAGCAGCTTAAGTTCGGGTAGCGGGGAGCTGTTTTTT
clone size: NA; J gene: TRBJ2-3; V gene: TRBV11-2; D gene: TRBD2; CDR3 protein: CASRGLAGATDTQYF; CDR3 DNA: TGTGCCAGCAGAGGACTAGCGGGAGCTACAGATACGCAGTATTTT